These 5 T cell receptor beta chains came from one sample sequenced in a study of T-cell reconstitution after alpha-beta-depleted transplantation in children. The authors prepared the TCRbeta library with unique molecular identifiers. TCRdb re-analysed the PCR reads in MiXCR, keeping a single row per CDR3 protein. The sample holds 150,000 to 200,000 distinct CDR3 sequences, 5.5% to 7% seen once. This specimen consisted of PBMCs, obtained before TCRalphabeta/CD19-depleted stem cell transplant. These receptors all stem from a girl under three years old with combined immunodeficiency, due to receive a stem cell transplant.

This clonotype was counted ten times or more. This chain links TRBV3-1 with TRBJ1-2, with D possibly matching TRBD1 (6 bases). From germline, CDR1 is LGHDT and CDR2 YNNKEL (reference sequence). The CDR3 is 16 residues long. The V gene lost 0 bases and the J gene lost 6 bases, with 17 bases spanning the gap. The chain's CDR3 is CASSQESGRGLHGYTF. As DNA, the CDR3 is TGTGCCAGCAGCCAAGAATCCGGCAGGGGACTTCATGGCTACACCTTC.

This clonotype was recorded many times. This rearrangement joins TRBV29-1 to TRBJ2-1; tentatively, D is TRBD2 (6 bases). The V end lost 4 bases, the J end lost 6 bases, and 13 bases lay between the germline ends. The V gene's germline CDR1 is SQVTM and CDR2 ANQGSEA. The CDR3 runs to 13 residues. In DNA form, the CDR3 reads TGCAGCGTTGGACTCTGGGAGGTCAATGAGCAGTTCTTC. It encodes CSVGLWEVNEQFF.

This clonotype was counted at least ten times. The chain carries TRBV11-3 and TRBJ2-5, with TRBD2 as a possible D gene (5 bases). Trimming took off 1 base at V and 5 bases at J, with 11 bases between the two ends. CDR1 is SGHNT and CDR2 is YENEEA in the germline V gene. This CDR3 contains 14 residues. The CDR3 sequence: CASSLVVALETQYF. CDR3 in DNA: TGTGCCAGCAGCTTAGTTGTAGCGTTGGAGACCCAGTACTTC.

This clonotype came up many times. The chain employs TRBV7-9 and TRBJ2-1; 7 bases align to TRBD1. CDR1 is SEHNR, CDR2 FQNEAQ, per germline (reference sequence). Trimming took 0 bases from V and 5 from J; bases not matched to a gene: 4. CDR3 length equals 15 residues. The CDR3: CASSLATGPNNEQFF. CDR3 DNA: TGTGCCAGCAGCTTAGCGACAGGGCCGAACAATGAGCAGTTCTTC.

In this sample, this clonotype turned up many times. The chain joins TRBV28 to TRBJ1-1, with 8 bases matching TRBD1. The junction had 10 bases not matched to a gene; V was cut back by 4 bases and J by 6 bases. This CDR3 comprises 15 residues. CDR1 is MDHEN, CDR2 SYDVKM, per germline. The CDR3 region is CASSWTGRSPSEAFF. CDR3 coding DNA: TGTGCCAGCAGTTGGACAGGGCGTTCCCCATCTGAAGCTTTCTTT. Using reference TRBV28 and TRBJ1-1 for the parts outside the CDR3, the full variable domain is DVKVTQSSRYLVKRTGEKVFLECVQDMDHENMFWYRQDPGLGLRLIYFSYDVKMKEKGDIPEGYSVSREKKERFSLILESASTNQTSMYLCASSWTGRSPSEAFFGQGTRLTVV.